Sequencing of this T cell receptor (beta chain) was carried out in a study of blood T cell repertoires in COVID-19. On the study more broadly: PBMCs, B-cell-depleted T cells, or T cells provided the cDNA or gDNA that made up the material.

How the authors handled the data: It was from reference gene primer amplification that nucleated cell counts were estimated. Libraries were prepared by immunoSEQ multiplex PCR; TCRdb keeps only in-frame clonotypes and omits some of them. The V and J calls and clone size are taken from that table; D and trimming were inferred from the DNA. The sample consists of about 250,000 clones, 86% of them appearing once. This receptor was identified in a woman aged 30 to 39 with active or convalescent COVID-19. Sequencing input: peripheral blood.

CDR3 region: CASRTSYGTDTQYF. DNA for the CDR3: TGTGCCAGCAGGACTAGTTATGGCACAGATACGCAGTATTTT. This chain links TRBV6-5 with TRBJ2-3; D perhaps matches TRBD2 (6 bases). V lost 6 bases and J lost 1, with 11 bases in between. Germline V lookup: CDR1 MNHEY, CDR2 SVGAGI. The CDR3 consists of 14 residues.